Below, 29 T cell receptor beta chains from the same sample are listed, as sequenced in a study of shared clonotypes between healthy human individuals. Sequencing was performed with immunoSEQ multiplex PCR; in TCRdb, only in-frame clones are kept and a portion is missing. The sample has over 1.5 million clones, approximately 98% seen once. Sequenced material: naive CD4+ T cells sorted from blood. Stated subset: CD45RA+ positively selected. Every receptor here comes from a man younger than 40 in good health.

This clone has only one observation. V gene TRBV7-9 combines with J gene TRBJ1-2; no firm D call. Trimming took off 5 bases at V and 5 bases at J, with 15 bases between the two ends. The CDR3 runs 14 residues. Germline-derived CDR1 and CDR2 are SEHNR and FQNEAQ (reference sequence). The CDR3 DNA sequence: TGTGCCAGCAGCCCGTCGGCAGTTCCTTATGGCTACACCTTC. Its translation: CASSPSAVPYGYTF.

CDR3 sequence (DNA): TGTGCCAGCTACGCGGGACTAGCGGACAATGAGCAGTTCTTC. This codes for CASYAGLADNEQFF. The chain couples TRBV7-8 to TRBJ2-1; 11 nucleotides match TRBD2. The CDR3 consists of 14 residues. Germline V CDR1 and CDR2: SGHVS, FQNEAQ. Trimming cost V 8 bases and J 5 bases; bases outside gene matches: 5.

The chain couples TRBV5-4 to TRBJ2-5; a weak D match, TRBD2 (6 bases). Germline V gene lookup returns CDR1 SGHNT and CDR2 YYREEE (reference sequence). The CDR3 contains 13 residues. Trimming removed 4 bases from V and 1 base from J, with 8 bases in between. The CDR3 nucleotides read TGTGCCAGCAGCCCGGGAGTCCAAGAGACCCAGTACTTC. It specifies CASSPGVQETQYF.

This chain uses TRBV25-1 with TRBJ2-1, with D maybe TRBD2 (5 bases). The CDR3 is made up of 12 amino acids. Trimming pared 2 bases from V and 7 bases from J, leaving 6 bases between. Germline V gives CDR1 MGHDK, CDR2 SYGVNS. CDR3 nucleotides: TGTGCCAGCAGTGAAAGACTAAATGAGCAGTTCTTC. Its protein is CASSERLNEQFF.

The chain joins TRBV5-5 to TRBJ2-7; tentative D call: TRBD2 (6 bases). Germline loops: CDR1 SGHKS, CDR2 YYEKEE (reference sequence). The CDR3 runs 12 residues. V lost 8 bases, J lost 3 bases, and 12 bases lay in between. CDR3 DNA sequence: TGTGCCAGTATATCGGGGGACTACGAGCAGTACTTC. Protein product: CASISGDYEQYF.

CDR3 DNA: TGTGCCAGCAGTGCCCCCCCCGGGAAAACTGAAGCTTTCTTT. Residues: CASSAPPGKTEAFF. The genes are TRBV28 and TRBJ1-1; D remains ambiguous. The CDR3 sequence is 14 residues long. Per the germline V gene, CDR1 is MDHEN and CDR2 is SYDVKM. V lost 5 bases and J 5 bases, leaving 15 bases between the germline ends.

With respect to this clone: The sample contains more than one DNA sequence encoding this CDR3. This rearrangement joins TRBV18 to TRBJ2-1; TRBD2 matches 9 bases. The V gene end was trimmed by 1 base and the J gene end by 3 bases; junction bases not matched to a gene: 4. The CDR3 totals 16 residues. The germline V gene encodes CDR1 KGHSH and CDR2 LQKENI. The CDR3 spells CASSPLGSGSYNEQFF. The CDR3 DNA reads TGTGCCAGCTCACCACTAGGTAGCGGGAGCTACAATGAGCAGTTCTTC.

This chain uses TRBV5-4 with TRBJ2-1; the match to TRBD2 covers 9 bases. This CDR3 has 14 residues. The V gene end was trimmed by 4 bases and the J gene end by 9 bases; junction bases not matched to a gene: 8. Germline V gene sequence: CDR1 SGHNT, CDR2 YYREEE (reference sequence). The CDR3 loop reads CASSPGLARGEQFF. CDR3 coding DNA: TGTGCCAGCAGCCCGGGACTAGCTCGCGGTGAGCAGTTCTTC.

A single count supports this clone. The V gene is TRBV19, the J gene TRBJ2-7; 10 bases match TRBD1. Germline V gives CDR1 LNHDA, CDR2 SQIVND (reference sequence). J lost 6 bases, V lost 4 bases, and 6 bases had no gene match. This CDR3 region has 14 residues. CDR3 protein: CASSSPGQGLEQYF. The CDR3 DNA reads TGTGCCAGTAGTAGCCCGGGACAGGGGCTCGAGCAGTACTTC.

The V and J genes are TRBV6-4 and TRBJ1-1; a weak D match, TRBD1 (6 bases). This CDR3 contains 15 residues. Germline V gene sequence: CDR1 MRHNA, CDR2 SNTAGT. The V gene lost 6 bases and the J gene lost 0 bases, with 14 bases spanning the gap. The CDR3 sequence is CASRKGGGMNTEAFF. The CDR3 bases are TGTGCCAGCAGAAAGGGAGGGGGTATGAACACTGAAGCTTTCTTT.

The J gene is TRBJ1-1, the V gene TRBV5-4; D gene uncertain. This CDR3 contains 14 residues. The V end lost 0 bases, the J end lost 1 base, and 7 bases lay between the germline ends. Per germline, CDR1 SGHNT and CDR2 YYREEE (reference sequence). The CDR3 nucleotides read TGTGCCAGCAGCTTGGAGACCTGGAACACTGAAGCTTTCTTT. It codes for CASSLETWNTEAFF.

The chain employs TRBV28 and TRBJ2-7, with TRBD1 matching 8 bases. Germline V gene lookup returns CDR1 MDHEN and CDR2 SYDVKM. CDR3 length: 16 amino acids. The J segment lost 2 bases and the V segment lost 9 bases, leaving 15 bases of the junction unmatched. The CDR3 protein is CASNTRGRGPTYEQYF. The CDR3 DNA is TGTGCCAGTAACACGAGAGGCAGGGGGCCTACCTACGAGCAGTACTTC.

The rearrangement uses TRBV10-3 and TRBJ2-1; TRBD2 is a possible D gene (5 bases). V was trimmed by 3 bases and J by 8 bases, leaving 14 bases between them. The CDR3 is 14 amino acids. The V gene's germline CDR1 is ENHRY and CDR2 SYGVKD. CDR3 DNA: TGTGCCATCAGTGAAAGCCGGGGAGTTCATGAGCAGTTCTTC. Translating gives CAISESRGVHEQFF.

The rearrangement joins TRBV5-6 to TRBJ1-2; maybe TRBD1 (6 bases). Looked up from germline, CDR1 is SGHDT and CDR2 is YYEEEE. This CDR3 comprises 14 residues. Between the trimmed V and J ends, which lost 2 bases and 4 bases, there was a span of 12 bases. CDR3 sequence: CASSFYRATYGYTF. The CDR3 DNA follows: TGTGCCAGCAGCTTCTACAGGGCGACCTATGGCTACACCTTC.

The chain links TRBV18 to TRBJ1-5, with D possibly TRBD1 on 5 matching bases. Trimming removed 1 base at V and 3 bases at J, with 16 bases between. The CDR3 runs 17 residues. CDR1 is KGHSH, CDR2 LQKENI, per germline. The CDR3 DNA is TGTGCCAGCTCACCACTCGCAGGGAATCAGGCCAATCAGCCCCAGCATTTT. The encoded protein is CASSPLAGNQANQPQHF.

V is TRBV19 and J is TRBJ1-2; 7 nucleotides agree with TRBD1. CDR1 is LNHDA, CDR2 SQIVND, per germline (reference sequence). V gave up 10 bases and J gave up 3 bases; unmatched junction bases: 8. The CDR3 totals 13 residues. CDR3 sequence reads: CATHVDRDYGYTF. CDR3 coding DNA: TGTGCCACCCATGTCGACAGGGACTATGGCTACACCTTC.

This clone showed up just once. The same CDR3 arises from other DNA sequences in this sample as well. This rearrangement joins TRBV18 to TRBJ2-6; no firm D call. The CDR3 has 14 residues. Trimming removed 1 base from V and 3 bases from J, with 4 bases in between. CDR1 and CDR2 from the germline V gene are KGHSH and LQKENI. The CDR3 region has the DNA TGTGCCAGCTCACCACTCGGTGGGGCCAACGTCCTGACTTTC. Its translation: CASSPLGGANVLTF. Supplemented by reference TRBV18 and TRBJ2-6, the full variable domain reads NAGVMQNPRHLVRRRGQEARLRCSPMKGHSHVYWYRQLPEEGLKFMVYLQKENIIDESGMPKERFSAEFPKEGPSILRIQQVVRGDSAAYFCASSPLGGANVLTFGAGSRLTVL.

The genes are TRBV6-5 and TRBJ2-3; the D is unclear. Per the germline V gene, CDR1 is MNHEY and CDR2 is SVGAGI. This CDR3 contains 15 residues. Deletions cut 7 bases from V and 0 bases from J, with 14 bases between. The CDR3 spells CASNTIPPSTDTQYF. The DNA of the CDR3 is TGTGCCAGCAATACCATACCCCCTAGCACAGATACGCAGTATTTT.

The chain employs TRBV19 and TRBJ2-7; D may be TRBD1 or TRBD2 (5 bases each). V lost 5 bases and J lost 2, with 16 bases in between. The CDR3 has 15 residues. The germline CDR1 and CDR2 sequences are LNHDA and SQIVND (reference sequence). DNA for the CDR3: TGTGCCAGTAGTTCCCGGGACCAGACCGCCTACGAGCAGTACTTC. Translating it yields CASSSRDQTAYEQYF.

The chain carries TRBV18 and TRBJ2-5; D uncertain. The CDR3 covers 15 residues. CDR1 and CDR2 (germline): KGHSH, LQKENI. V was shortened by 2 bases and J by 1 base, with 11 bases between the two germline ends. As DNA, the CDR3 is TGTGCCAGCTCACCAGACTTTCGGAGCCAAGAGACCCAGTACTTC. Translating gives CASSPDFRSQETQYF.

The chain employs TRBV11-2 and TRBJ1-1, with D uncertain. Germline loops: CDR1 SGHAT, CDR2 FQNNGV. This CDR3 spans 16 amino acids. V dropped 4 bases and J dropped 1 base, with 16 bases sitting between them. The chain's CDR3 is CASSWGGSRPNTEAFF. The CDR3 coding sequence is TGTGCCAGCAGCTGGGGTGGGTCAAGACCGAACACTGAAGCTTTCTTT.

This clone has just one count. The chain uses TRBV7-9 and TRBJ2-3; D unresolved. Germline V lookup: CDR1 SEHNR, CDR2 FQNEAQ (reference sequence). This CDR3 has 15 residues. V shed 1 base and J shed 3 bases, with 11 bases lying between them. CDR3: CASSLGTLRTDTQYF. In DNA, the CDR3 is TGTGCCAGCAGCTTAGGCACACTACGAACAGATACGCAGTATTTT.

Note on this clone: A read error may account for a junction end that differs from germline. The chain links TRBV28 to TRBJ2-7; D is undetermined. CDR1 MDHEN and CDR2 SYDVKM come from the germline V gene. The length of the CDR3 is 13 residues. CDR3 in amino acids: CASSPPMGRSLPF. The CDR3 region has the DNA TGTGCCAGCAGTCCTCCGATGGGCCGTAGTCTCCCCTTC.

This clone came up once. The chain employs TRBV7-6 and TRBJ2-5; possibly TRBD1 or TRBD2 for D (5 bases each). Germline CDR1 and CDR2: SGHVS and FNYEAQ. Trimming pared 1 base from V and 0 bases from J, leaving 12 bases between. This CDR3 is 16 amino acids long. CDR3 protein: CASSLVGGEYQETQYF. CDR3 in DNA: TGTGCCAGCAGCTTAGTTGGGGGAGAGTACCAAGAGACCCAGTACTTC.

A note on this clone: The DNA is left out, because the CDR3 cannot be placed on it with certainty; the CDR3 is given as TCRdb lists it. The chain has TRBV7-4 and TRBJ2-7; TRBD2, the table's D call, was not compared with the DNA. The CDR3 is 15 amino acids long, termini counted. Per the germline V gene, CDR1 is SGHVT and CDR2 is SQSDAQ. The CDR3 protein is CASSLADFRGDEQYF.

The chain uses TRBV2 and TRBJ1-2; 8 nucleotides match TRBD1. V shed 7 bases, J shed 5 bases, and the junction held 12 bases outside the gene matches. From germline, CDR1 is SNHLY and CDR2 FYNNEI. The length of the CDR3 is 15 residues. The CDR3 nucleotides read TGTGCCAGCACCCGGAGAGGGACAGGTCCTTATGGCTACACCTTC. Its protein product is CASTRRGTGPYGYTF.

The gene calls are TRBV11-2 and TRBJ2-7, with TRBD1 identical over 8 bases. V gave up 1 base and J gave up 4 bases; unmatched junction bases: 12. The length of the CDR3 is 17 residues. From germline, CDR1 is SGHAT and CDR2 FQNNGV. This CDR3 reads CASSLVGAGTGLYEQYF. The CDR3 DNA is TGTGCCAGCAGCTTAGTAGGGGCCGGGACAGGACTTTACGAGCAGTACTTC.

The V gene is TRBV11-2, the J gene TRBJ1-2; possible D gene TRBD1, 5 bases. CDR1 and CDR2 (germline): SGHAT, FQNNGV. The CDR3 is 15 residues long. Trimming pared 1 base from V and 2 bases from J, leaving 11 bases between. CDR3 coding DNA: TGTGCCAGCAGCTTAGGCCGGGGACTAAACTATGGCTACACCTTC. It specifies CASSLGRGLNYGYTF.

Here the CDR3 reads CASSQVIGNTDTQYF. The CDR3, as DNA: TGTGCCAGCAGCCAAGTTATCGGGAACACAGATACGCAGTATTTT. The gene calls are TRBV14 and TRBJ2-3; tentatively, D is TRBD2 (5 bases). The ends were cut back, 1 base at V and 2 bases at J, with 10 bases in the middle. CDR1 is SGHDN and CDR2 is FVKESK in the germline V gene. CDR3 size: 15 residues.